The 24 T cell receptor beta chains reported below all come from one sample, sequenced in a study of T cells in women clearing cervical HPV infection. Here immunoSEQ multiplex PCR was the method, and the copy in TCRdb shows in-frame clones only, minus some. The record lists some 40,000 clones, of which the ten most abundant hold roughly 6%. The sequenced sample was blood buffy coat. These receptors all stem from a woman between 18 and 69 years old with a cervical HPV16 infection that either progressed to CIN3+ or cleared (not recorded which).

The covered CDR3 bases are TGTGCCAGCAGCGATAGCGGTGGGGGTAACACCGGGGAG. This gives the protein CASSDSGGGNTGE. The entire CDR3 protein reads CASSDSGGGNTGELFF. The chain has TRBV9 and TRBJ2-2; TRBD2 might be the D (6 bases). The missing CDR3 end, 3 residues past where the read stops, is filled in from the germline J gene. The CDR3 runs to 16 residues. V was pared by 3 bases and J by 2 bases, with 14 bases between. Germline V gene data show CDR1 as SGDLS and CDR2 as YYNGEE.

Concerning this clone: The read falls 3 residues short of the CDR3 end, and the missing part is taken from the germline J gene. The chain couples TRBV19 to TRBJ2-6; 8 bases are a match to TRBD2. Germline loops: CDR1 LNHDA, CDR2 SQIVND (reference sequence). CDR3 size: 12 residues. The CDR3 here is CASSIAGGILTF. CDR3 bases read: TGTGCCAGTAGTATAGCGGGGGGGATC.

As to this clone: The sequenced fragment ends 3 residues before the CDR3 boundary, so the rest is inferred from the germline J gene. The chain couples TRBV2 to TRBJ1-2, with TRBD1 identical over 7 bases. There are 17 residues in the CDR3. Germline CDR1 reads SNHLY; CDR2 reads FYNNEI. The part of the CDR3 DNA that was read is TGTGCCAGCAGTGAACTAGCGGGAGGGGGCGGCACAGATACC. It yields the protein CASSELAGGGGTDT. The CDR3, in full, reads CASSELAGGGGTDTYTF.

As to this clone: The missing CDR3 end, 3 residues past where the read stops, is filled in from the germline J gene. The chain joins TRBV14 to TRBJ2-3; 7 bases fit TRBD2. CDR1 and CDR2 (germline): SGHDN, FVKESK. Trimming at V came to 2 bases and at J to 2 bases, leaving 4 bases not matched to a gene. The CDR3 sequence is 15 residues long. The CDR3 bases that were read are TGTGCCAGCAGCCAACGGCGGGGGTACACAGATACG. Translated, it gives CASSQRRGYTDT. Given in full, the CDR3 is CASSQRRGYTDTQYF.

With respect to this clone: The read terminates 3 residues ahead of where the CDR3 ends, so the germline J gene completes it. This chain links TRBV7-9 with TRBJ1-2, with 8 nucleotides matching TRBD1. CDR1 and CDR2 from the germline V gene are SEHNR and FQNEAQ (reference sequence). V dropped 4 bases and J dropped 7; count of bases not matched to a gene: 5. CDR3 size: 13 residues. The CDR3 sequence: CASSSTTGVGYTF. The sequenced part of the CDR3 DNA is TGTGCCAGCAGCTCCACGACAGGGGTTGGC.

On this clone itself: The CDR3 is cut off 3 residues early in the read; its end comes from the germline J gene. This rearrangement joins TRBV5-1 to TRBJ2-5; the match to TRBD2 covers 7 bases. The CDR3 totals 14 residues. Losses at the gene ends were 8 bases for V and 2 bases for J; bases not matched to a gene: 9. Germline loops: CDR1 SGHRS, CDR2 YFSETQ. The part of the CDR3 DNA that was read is TGCGCCAGTACCCGCGGGGGTCAACAAGAGACC. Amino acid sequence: CASTRGGQQET. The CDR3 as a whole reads CASTRGGQQETQYF.

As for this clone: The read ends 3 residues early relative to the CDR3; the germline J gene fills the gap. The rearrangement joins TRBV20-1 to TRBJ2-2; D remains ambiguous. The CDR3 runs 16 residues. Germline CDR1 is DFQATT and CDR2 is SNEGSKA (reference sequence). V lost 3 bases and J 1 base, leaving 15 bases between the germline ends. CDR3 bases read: TGCAGTGCTAGGCCGTGGCAGGTCCAGAACACCGGGGAG. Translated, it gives CSARPWQVQNTGE. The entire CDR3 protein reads CSARPWQVQNTGELFF.

The CDR3 DNA, read in part, is TGTGCCAGTACAGGGGGCTCGACCTACGAG. This sequence encodes CASTGGSTYE. Given in full, the CDR3 is CASTGGSTYEQYF. This rearrangement joins TRBV27 to TRBJ2-7, with 9 positions matching TRBD1. Sequencing ends 3 residues short of the CDR3 end; the germline J gene provides the rest. Germline CDR1 is MNHEY and CDR2 is SMNVEV (reference sequence). The CDR3 covers 13 residues. V gave up 9 bases and J gave up 2 bases; unmatched junction bases: 5.

CDR3 loop: CASKMGQGINQPQYF. The sequenced part of the CDR3 DNA is TGTGCCAGCAAGATGGGGCAGGGGATCAATCAGCCG. The chain recombines TRBV2 with TRBJ2-3, with a weak D call TRBD1 (6 bases). The observed sequence ends 3 residues before the CDR3 terminus, with the missing tail filled in from the germline J gene. The CDR3 totals 15 residues. Germline lookup yields CDR1 SNHLY and CDR2 FYNNEI.

The CDR3 bases that were read are TGTGCCAGCAGAGTGGGCAATAGCGGACCGCCCTACGAG. This sequence encodes CASRVGNSGPPYE. The CDR3 reads in full as CASRVGNSGPPYEQYF. The J gene is TRBJ2-7, the V gene TRBV2; D perhaps matches TRBD2 (6 bases). The missing CDR3 end, 3 residues past where the read stops, is filled in from the germline J gene. This CDR3 has 16 amino acids. The germline V gene encodes CDR1 SNHLY and CDR2 FYNNEI. V lost 6 bases to trimming and J lost 2 bases, with 20 bases between them.

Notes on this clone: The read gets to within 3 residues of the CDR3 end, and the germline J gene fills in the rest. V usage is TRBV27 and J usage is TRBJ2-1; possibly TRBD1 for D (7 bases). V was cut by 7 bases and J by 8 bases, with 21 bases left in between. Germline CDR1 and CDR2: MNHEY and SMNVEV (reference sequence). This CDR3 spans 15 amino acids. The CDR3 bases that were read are TGTGCCAGCACCCTCACCCGAGGGGGCGGGGATGAG. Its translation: CASTLTRGGGDE. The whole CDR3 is CASTLTRGGGDEQFF.

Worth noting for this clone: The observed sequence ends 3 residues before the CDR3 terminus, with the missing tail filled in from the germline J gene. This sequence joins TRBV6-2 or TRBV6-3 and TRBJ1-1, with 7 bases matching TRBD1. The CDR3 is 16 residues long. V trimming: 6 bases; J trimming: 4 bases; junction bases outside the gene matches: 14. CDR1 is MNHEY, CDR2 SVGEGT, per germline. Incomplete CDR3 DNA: TGTGCCAGCAGCCTAATGAGGGGGCGCCTGGGCACTGAA. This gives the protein CASSLMRGRLGTE. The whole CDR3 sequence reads CASSLMRGRLGTEAFF.

CDR3 region: CASSGRRLQGRDSPLHF. The CDR3 bases that were read are TGTGCCAGTAGTGGCCGAAGGTTACAGGGACGGGATTCACCC. The chain combines TRBV19 with TRBJ1-6, with D possibly being TRBD1 (6 bases). The CDR3 end is not reached by the read, which stops 3 residues before it; the germline J gene fills it in. Germline CDR1 and CDR2: LNHDA and SQIVND (reference sequence). V gave up 5 bases and J gave up 8 bases, with 22 bases separating them. This CDR3 has 17 amino acids.

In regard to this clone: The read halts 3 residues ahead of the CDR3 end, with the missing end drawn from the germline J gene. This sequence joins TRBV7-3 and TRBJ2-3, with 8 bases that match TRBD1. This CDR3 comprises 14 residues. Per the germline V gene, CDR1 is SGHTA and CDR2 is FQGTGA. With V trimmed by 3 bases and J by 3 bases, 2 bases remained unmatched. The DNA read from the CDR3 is TGTGCCAGCAGCTTTAGACAGGGGACAGATACG. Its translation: CASSFRQGTDT. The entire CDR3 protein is CASSFRQGTDTQYF.

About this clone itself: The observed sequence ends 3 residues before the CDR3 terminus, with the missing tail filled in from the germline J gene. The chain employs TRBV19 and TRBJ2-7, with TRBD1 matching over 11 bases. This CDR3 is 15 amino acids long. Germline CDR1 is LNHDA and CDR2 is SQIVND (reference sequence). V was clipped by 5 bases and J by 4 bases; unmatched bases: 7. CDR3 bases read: TGTGCCAGTAGTGCCGGACAGGGGGCAGGGTACGAG. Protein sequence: CASSAGQGAGYE. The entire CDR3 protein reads CASSAGQGAGYEQYF.

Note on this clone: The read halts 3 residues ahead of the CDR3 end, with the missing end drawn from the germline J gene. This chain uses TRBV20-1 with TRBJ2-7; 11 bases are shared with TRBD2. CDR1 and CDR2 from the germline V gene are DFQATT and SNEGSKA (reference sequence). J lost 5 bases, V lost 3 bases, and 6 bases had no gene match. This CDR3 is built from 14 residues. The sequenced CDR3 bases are TGCAGTGCTAGGAAGACTAGCGGGAAGAACGAG. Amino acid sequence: CSARKTSGKNE. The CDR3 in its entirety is CSARKTSGKNEQYF.

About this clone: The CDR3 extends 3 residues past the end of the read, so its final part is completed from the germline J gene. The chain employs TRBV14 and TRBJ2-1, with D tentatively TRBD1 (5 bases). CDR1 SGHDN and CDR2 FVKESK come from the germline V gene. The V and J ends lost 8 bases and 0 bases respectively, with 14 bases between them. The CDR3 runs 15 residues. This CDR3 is CASGETGSSYNEQFF. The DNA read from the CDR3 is TGTGCCAGCGGCGAAACAGGCAGCTCCTACAATGAG.

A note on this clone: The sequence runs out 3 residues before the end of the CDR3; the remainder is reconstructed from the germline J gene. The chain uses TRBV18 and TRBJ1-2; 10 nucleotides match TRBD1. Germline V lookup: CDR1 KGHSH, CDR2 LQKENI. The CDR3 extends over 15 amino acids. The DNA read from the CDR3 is TGTGCCAGCTCACCACCCGGGACAGGGGACTACGAC. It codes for CASSPPGTGDYD. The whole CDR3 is CASSPPGTGDYDYTF.

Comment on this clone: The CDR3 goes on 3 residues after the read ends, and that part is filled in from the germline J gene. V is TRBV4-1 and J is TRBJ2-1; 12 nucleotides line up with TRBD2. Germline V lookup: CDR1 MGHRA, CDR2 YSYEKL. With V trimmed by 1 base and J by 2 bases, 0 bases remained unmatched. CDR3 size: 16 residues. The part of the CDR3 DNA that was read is TGCGCCAGCAGCCAAGGACTAGCGGGAGCCTACAATGAG. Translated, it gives CASSQGLAGAYNE. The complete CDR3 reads CASSQGLAGAYNEQFF.

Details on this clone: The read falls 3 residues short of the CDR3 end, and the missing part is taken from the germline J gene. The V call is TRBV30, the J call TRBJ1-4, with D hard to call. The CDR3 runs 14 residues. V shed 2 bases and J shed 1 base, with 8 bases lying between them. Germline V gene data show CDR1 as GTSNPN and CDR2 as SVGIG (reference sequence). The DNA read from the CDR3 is TGTGCCTGGAGTCGGGGAGGAACTAATGAAAAA. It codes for CAWSRGGTNEK. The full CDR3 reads CAWSRGGTNEKLFF.

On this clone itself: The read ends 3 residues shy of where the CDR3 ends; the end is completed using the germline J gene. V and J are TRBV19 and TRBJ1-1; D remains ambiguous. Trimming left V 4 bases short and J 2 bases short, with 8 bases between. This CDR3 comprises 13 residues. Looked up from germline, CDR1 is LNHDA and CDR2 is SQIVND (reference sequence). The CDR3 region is CASSSSLNTEAFF. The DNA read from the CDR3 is TGTGCCAGTAGTAGTTCTTTAAACACTGAA.

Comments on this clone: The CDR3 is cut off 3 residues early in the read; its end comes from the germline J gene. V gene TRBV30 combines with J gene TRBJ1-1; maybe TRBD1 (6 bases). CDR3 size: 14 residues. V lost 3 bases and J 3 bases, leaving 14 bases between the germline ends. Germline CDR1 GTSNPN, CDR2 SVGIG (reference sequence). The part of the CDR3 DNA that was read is TGTGCCTGGAGCCAAACAGGGATTTACACTGAA. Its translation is CAWSQTGIYTE. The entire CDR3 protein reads CAWSQTGIYTEAFF.

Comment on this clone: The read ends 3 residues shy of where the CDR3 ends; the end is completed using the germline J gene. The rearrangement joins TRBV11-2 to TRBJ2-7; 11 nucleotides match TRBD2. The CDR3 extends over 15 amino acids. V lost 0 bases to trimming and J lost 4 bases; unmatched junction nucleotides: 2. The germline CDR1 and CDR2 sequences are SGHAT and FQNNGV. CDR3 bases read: TGTGCCAGCAGCTTAGAATGGACTAGCGGGTACGAG. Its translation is CASSLEWTSGYE. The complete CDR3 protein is CASSLEWTSGYEQYF.

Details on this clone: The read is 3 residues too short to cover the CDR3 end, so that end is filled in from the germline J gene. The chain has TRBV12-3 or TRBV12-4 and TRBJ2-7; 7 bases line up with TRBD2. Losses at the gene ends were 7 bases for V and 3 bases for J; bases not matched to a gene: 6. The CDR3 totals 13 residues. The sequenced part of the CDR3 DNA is TGTGCCAGCACCCGCGCGGGGGTCTACGAG. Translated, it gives CASTRAGVYE. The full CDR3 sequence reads CASTRAGVYEQYF.